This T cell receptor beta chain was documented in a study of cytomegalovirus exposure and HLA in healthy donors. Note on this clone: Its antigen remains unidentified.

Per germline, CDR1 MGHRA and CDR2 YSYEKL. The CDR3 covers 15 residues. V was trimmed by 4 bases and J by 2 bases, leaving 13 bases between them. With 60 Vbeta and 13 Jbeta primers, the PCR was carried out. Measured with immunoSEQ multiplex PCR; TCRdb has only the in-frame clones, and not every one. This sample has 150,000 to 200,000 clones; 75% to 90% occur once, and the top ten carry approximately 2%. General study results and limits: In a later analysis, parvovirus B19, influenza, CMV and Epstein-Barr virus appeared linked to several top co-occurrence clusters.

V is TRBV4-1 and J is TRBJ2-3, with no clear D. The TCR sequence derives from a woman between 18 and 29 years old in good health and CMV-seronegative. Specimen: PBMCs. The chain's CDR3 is CASSPQRRVTDTQYF. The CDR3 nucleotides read TGCGCCAGCAGCCCCCAACGGAGAGTCACAGATACGCAGTATTTT.